These 9 T cell receptor beta chains were all obtained from the same sample, sequenced in a study of blood T cell repertoires in COVID-19 (dated by TCRdb to between 2020 and 2021). Libraries were made using the immunoSEQ multiplex PCR assay. Here the immuneACCESS table is served through TCRdb, limited to in-frame sequences with V and J called. Missing clones are a known gap in these copies; in checked studies unresolved V genes cover under half, and the rest lacks a known reason. The sample table records fewer than 350,000 clones; approximately 86% of these occur just once. The ten largest clones add up to less than 2.5% of the sample. Sequenced material: peripheral blood. The receptor source for this set is a woman between 25 and 40 years old who had recovered from COVID-19.

This sequence joins TRBV19 and TRBJ1-3; 9 bases match TRBD1. V shed 5 bases, J shed 1 base, and the junction held 6 bases outside the gene matches. The CDR3 covers 16 residues. Per germline, CDR1 LNHDA and CDR2 SQIVND (reference sequence). CDR3 loop: CASSSHRGLSGNTIYF. CDR3 DNA sequence: TGTGCCAGTAGTTCCCACAGGGGGCTTTCTGGAAACACCATATATTTT.

CDR3 protein: CASSFTASGSNNEQFF. The CDR3 DNA reads as TGTGCCAGCAGTTTTACGGCTAGCGGGAGTAACAATGAGCAGTTCTTC. The chain joins TRBV28 to TRBJ2-1, with 10 bases aligning to TRBD2. V lost 3 bases, J lost 5 bases, and 7 bases stayed unmatched. This CDR3 has 16 amino acids. CDR1 MDHEN and CDR2 SYDVKM come from the germline V gene.

V usage is TRBV29-1 and J usage is TRBJ2-3, with TRBD1 identical over 11 bases. The germline CDR1 and CDR2 sequences are SQVTM and ANQGSEA. The CDR3 is 13 residues long. J was trimmed by 5 bases and V by 7 bases; bases with no gene match: 5. The CDR3, as DNA: TGCAGCGCCCGGACAGGGGGCGGAGATACGCAGTATTTT. Its protein is CSARTGGGDTQYF.

The chain is built from TRBV7-2 and TRBJ2-1; D is perhaps TRBD2 (6 bases). The V end lost 4 bases, the J end lost 4 bases, and 14 bases lay between the germline ends. Germline V gene lookup returns CDR1 SGHTA and CDR2 FQGNSA. The CDR3 covers 15 residues. DNA of the CDR3: TGTGCCAGCAGCTCCGGGACTGGGGTATACAATGAGCAGTTCTTC. This sequence encodes CASSSGTGVYNEQFF.

V gene TRBV10-3 combines with J gene TRBJ1-1; unclear D gene. V lost 5 bases and J lost 4, with 14 bases in between. The length of the CDR3 is 14 residues. Germline V lookup: CDR1 ENHRY, CDR2 SYGVKD. CDR3 coding DNA: TGTGCCATCAGTTCGGTCCCCGGGAGCACTGAAGCTTTCTTT. Translated, it gives CAISSVPGSTEAFF.

The chain couples TRBV18 to TRBJ1-6; TRBD1 aligns across 9 bases. This CDR3 has 15 amino acids. Losses at the gene ends were 3 bases for V and 8 bases for J; bases not matched to a gene: 5. CDR1 is KGHSH, CDR2 LQKENI, per germline. DNA for the CDR3: TGTGCCAGCTCACCGAACAGGGGGCGGGATTCACCCCTCCACTTT. As protein: CASSPNRGRDSPLHF.

The rearrangement joins TRBV19 to TRBJ1-1; the D is unclear. This CDR3 comprises 14 residues. Germline V CDR1 and CDR2: LNHDA, SQIVND (reference sequence). V gave up 3 bases and J gave up 3 bases, with 11 bases separating them. CDR3 sequence: CASSIGGSDTEAFF. Written as DNA, the CDR3 is TGTGCCAGTAGTATTGGAGGGTCGGACACTGAAGCTTTCTTT.

The chain links TRBV5-1 to TRBJ2-4, with a possible D match to TRBD1 (5 bases). This CDR3 contains 17 residues. Germline lookup yields CDR1 SGHRS and CDR2 YFSETQ. Trimming took 4 bases from V and 0 from J, leaving 17 bases between them. This CDR3 reads CASSPQGTLLAKNIQYF. Written as DNA, the CDR3 is TGCGCCAGCAGCCCCCAGGGTACCCTCCTAGCCAAAAACATTCAGTACTTC.

This clone was seen a single time. This chain links TRBV5-4 with TRBJ2-7; a possible D gene is TRBD1 (6 bases). The germline V gene has CDR1 SGHNT and CDR2 YYREEE (reference sequence). The CDR3 is 15 amino acids. V shed 2 bases and J shed 5 bases, with 17 bases lying between them. The CDR3 region has the DNA TGTGCCAGCAGCTTAGGGGGACATCGACCCGACGAGCAGTACTTC. Amino acid sequence: CASSLGGHRPDEQYF.